These T cell receptor beta chains were read from a single sample in a study of T cells after yellow fever vaccination. TCRdb itself ran the 5' RACE reads through MiXCR, one entry per CDR3 protein. The sample records around 320,000 distinct CDR3 sequences, 4% to 5.5% being singletons. The sequencing here drew on PBMCs, taken 15 days after the yellow fever booster vaccination. The source of these receptors is a man younger than 30 who received the YFV17D yellow fever vaccine. Each CDR3 is given with its conserved first and last residue. A D gene is named only where the DNA matches it firmly. Clone size is shown for a subset of rows, as once, few, many or a class of expanded clone.

V gene	CDR3 length	clone size	D gene	J gene	CDR3 DNA	CDR3 protein
TRBV19	13	many	.	TRBJ1-4	TGTGCCGCGCAGCGGACAGCTAATGAAAAACTGTTTTTT	CAAQRTANEKLFF
TRBV9	15	many	.	TRBJ2-5	TGTGCCAGCAGCCCCAACCCCCCGTGGCGGGAGACCCAGTACTTC	CASSPNPPWRETQYF
TRBV12-3/TRBV12-4	17	many	.	TRBJ2-7	TGTGCCAGCAGTTTAGCATTTCGGGGCAGGAGCTCCTACGAGCAGTACTTC	CASSLAFRGRSSYEQYF
TRBV4-1	12	many	.	TRBJ2-3	TGCGCCAGCAGCCAAGTTGCAGATACGCAGTATTTT	CASSQVADTQYF
TRBV15	11	.	.	TRBJ1-1	TGTGCCACCAGCAGGGGACATGAAGCTTTCTTT	CATSRGHEAFF
TRBV21-1	13	few	.	TRBJ1-1	TGTGCCAGCACCCCGTGGGCGACGGCTGAAGCTTTCTTT	CASTPWATAEAFF
TRBV5-8	13	few	TRBD1	TRBJ1-1	TGTGCCAGCAGACGACAGGGTTCGGCTGAAGCTTTCTTT	CASRRQGSAEAFF
TRBV6-5	13	many	.	TRBJ1-1	TGTGCCAGCAGTTCCCCCATGGGGACTGAAGCTTTCTTT	CASSSPMGTEAFF
TRBV6-5	17	many	TRBD2	TRBJ2-7	TGTGCCAGCAGTTATTCCGGACTAGCGGGACAGTCGTACGAGCAGTACTTC	CASSYSGLAGQSYEQYF
TRBV20-1	15	.	.	TRBJ1-5	TGCAGTGCTAGAGATCGGAGGGACGGCAATCAGCCCCAGCATTTT	CSARDRRDGNQPQHF
TRBV19	15	.	.	TRBJ2-5	TGTGCCAGTAGCGGAAAAAGGCAGAATCAAGAGACCCAGTACTTC	CASSGKRQNQETQYF
TRBV4-3	15	many	.	TRBJ1-3	TGCGCCAGCAGCCCACAGACAGGAGGTGGAAACACCATATATTTT	CASSPQTGGGNTIYF
TRBV9	15	.	.	TRBJ2-1	TGTGCCAGCAGCGTAGAATCCGAGGGTAGGAATGAGCAGTTCTTC	CASSVESEGRNEQFF
TRBV5-1	15	.	.	TRBJ1-1	TGCGCCAGCAGTATTCTTGGGGCGGGGAACACTGAAGCTTTCTTT	CASSILGAGNTEAFF
TRBV4-3	13	many	.	TRBJ2-5	TGCGCCAGCAGCCAAGACCAGGAAGAGACCCAGTACTTC	CASSQDQEETQYF
TRBV5-6	19	many	.	TRBJ2-1	TGTGCCAGCAGCTTCCTTTCCGGACCCGGGGGGCCCTCCTACAATGAGCAGTTCTTC	CASSFLSGPGGPSYNEQFF
TRBV29-1	12	many	.	TRBJ2-3	TGCAGCGTTGAGTGGGGAGCAGATACGCAGTATTTT	CSVEWGADTQYF
TRBV2	14	many	TRBD1	TRBJ1-2	TGTGCCAGCAGTGAGGCCAGGGGGGCCTATGGCTACACCTTC	CASSEARGAYGYTF
TRBV4-3	19	many	TRBD1	TRBJ2-7	TGCGCCAGCAGCCAAGATTCTCCCATTGGGACAGTAGTCGGCTACGAGCAGTACTTC	CASSQDSPIGTVVGYEQYF
TRBV7-2	15	.	.	TRBJ2-3	TGTGCCAGCAGCTCCAGGGGACTTCGCACAGATACGCAGTATTTT	CASSSRGLRTDTQYF
TRBV27	14	many	TRBD2	TRBJ2-5	TGTGCCGTGGGGCTAGCGGAGCGAGGGGAGACCCAGTACTTC	CAVGLAERGETQYF
TRBV18	16	.	.	TRBJ1-4	TGTGCCAGCTCACCTCTGGGACACCCAACTAATGAAAAACTGTTTTTT	CASSPLGHPTNEKLFF
TRBV7-2	11	many	.	TRBJ2-3	TGTGCCAGCAGCATCACAGATACGCAGTATTTT	CASSITDTQYF
TRBV20-1	13	many	TRBD1	TRBJ1-4	TGCAGTGCTCCGGGGACAGGGCGAGAAAAACTGTTTTTT	CSAPGTGREKLFF
TRBV29-1	13	many	.	TRBJ1-3	TGCAGCGCAGAGGGTTCCTCTGGAAACACCATATATTTT	CSAEGSSGNTIYF
TRBV7-9	12	many	.	TRBJ2-2	TGTGCCAGCAGCTTCAGTCCCGGGGAGCTGTTTTTT	CASSFSPGELFF
TRBV10-3	16	few	.	TRBJ2-3	TGTGCCATCAGTAGGAAAGGGGCGGGGGCCACAGATACGCAGTATTTT	CAISRKGAGATDTQYF
TRBV12-3/TRBV12-4	12	.	.	TRBJ2-5	TGTGCCAGCAGTTTCACCCAAGAGACCCAGTACTTC	CASSFTQETQYF
TRBV10-3	15	few	TRBD2	TRBJ2-5	TGTGCCATCAATTCTGGACTAGCGGAAAAAGAGACCCAGTACTTC	CAINSGLAEKETQYF
TRBV2	13	few	TRBD1	TRBJ2-1	TGTGCCAGCAAACTGGACAGGGGTCGTGAGCAGTTCTTC	CASKLDRGREQFF
TRBV5-4	15	few	TRBD1	TRBJ2-7	TGTGCCAGCAGCTTGGAAGGGGACAGGGCCCACGAGCAGTACTTC	CASSLEGDRAHEQYF
TRBV5-1	15	few	TRBD2	TRBJ2-5	TGCGCCAGCAGCGCTACCGGGACTAGTAGGGAGACCCAGTACTTC	CASSATGTSRETQYF
TRBV5-1	15	many	.	TRBJ2-5	TGCGCCAGCAGCTTGACAGATTTATCGCAAGAGACCCAGTACTTC	CASSLTDLSQETQYF
TRBV5-1	12	.	.	TRBJ2-1	TGCGCCAGCAGCGCAAGCCAGGATGAGCAGTTCTTC	CASSASQDEQFF
TRBV7-6	16	many	TRBD1	TRBJ2-2	TGTGCCTGCCTCCCAGTGGACAGGGAGGACACCGGGGAGCTGTTTTTT	CACLPVDREDTGELFF
TRBV5-5	11	many	.	TRBJ1-4	TGTGCCAGCAGCTTGGTCGAAAAACTGTTTTTT	CASSLVEKLFF